One and the same sample provided the 23 T cell receptor beta chains below, sequenced in a study of T-cell reconstitution after alpha-beta-depleted transplantation in children. For TCRbeta, the library was prepared with unique molecular identifiers. TCRdb used MiXCR to reprocess the PCR reads, holding one entry per CDR3 protein. The table lists around 800,000 distinct CDR3 sequences, approximately 15% of them singletons. This specimen consisted of PBMCs, mostly from graft donor cells, obtained 360 days after TCRalphabeta/CD19-depleted stem cell transplant. These receptors all come from a male patient between 5 and 17 years old who had a stem cell transplant for acute lymphoblastic leukemia, so the T cells may come from the graft donor.

The V and J genes are TRBV5-1 and TRBJ2-7; TRBD1 might be the D (6 bases). The CDR3 has 18 amino acids. Trimming removed 5 bases from V and 0 bases from J, with 24 bases in between. Looked up from germline, CDR1 is SGHRS and CDR2 is YFSETQ. In nucleotides, the CDR3 is TGCGCCAGCAGTCAACTTACAGGGCTCCTAAGGAGCTCCTACGAGCAGTACTTC. Protein: CASSQLTGLLRSSYEQYF.

This clonotype was recorded a few times. The V call is TRBV5-1, the J call TRBJ2-7; D perhaps matches TRBD1 (6 bases). This CDR3 contains 14 residues. V was shortened by 0 bases and J by 7 bases, with 14 bases between the two germline ends. From germline, CDR1 is SGHRS and CDR2 YFSETQ. CDR3 sequence (DNA): TGCGCCAGCAGCTTGGTTGGGGGCGGAAAAGAGCAGTACTTC. Protein product: CASSLVGGGKEQYF. The entire variable domain, with the rest obtained from reference TRBV5-1 and TRBJ2-7, is as follows: KAGVTQTPRYLIKTRGQQVTLSCSPISGHRSVSWYQQTPGQGLQFLFEYFSETQRNKGNFPGRFSGRQFSNSRSEMNVSTLELGDSALYLCASSLVGGGKEQYFGPGTRLTVT.

V and J are TRBV4-1 and TRBJ1-2; D might be TRBD1 (5 bases). Trimming removed 3 bases from V and 1 base from J, with 21 bases in between. CDR3 size: 18 residues. CDR1 is MGHRA, CDR2 YSYEKL, per germline. CDR3 loop: CASSQPWAHYRNNYGYTF. CDR3 bases: TGCGCCAGCAGCCAGCCCTGGGCCCACTACAGGAATAACTATGGCTACACCTTC.

This clonotype was counted only a few times. The rearrangement joins TRBV6-5 to TRBJ2-3, with 14 nucleotides matching TRBD2. The CDR3 has 16 residues. Germline V gene sequence: CDR1 MNHEY, CDR2 SVGAGI. V lost 7 bases to trimming and J lost 5 bases; unmatched junction nucleotides: 8. Here the CDR3 DNA reads TGTGCCAGCAATTTGGGACTAGCGGGAGAACGAGATACGCAGTATTTT. Amino acids: CASNLGLAGERDTQYF.

The chain carries TRBV10-3 and TRBJ2-5; the D is unclear. V gave up 9 bases and J gave up 5 bases, with 4 bases separating them. Germline V CDR1 and CDR2: ENHRY, SYGVKD. The CDR3 spans 9 residues. The CDR3 bases are TGTGCCATAGGGGAGACCCAGTACTTC. Its translation is CAIGETQYF.

The chain employs TRBV7-6 and TRBJ2-2; 7 bases map to TRBD1. The CDR3 runs to 15 residues. Unmatched junction bases numbered 7, after V lost 5 bases and J lost 4 bases. CDR1 and CDR2 (germline): SGHVS, FNYEAQ. The CDR3: CASSQTGSGTGELFF. Written as DNA, the CDR3 is TGTGCCAGCAGCCAGACAGGGTCGGGCACCGGGGAGCTGTTTTTT.

This clonotype was counted ten times or more. J is TRBJ2-7 and V is TRBV25-1, with D unresolved. Per germline, CDR1 MGHDK and CDR2 SYGVNS. CDR3 length: 14 amino acids. The ends were cut back, 3 bases at V and 4 bases at J, with 13 bases in the middle. CDR3 DNA sequence: TGTGCCAGCAGTGATGGTGGGGTGTGGTACGAGCAGTACTTC. This translates into CASSDGGVWYEQYF.

The sample holds a few counts of this clonotype. The V call is TRBV5-1, the J call TRBJ1-2; D may be TRBD1 (5 bases). The V gene lost 0 bases and the J gene lost 4 bases, with 13 bases spanning the gap. Germline V gene lookup returns CDR1 SGHRS and CDR2 YFSETQ. The CDR3 spans 15 residues. The CDR3: CASSLDWGRIYGYTF. CDR3 sequence (DNA): TGCGCCAGCAGCTTGGATTGGGGCCGAATCTATGGCTACACCTTC.

This clonotype occurred a few times. This chain connects TRBV7-6 to TRBJ1-4; 12 nucleotides line up with TRBD1. Germline lookup yields CDR1 SGHVS and CDR2 FNYEAQ. The CDR3 contains 16 residues. The V segment lost 0 bases and the J segment 7 bases; nucleotides outside the gene matches: 3. The CDR3 nucleotides read TGTGCCAGCAGCTTAGCCCCGGGACAGGGGGCTGAAAAACTGTTTTTT. Translated: CASSLAPGQGAEKLFF.

The rearrangement links TRBV12-3 or TRBV12-4 to TRBJ2-7; weak D call: TRBD2 (7 bases). The CDR3 totals 16 residues. V dropped 6 bases and J dropped 1 base, with 19 bases sitting between them. CDR3 amino acids: CASRFGGDIPSYEQYF. The CDR3, as DNA: TGTGCCAGCAGGTTTGGGGGGGACATACCTTCCTACGAGCAGTACTTC.

This clonotype has just a few counts. The gene calls are TRBV7-3 and TRBJ2-7, with no clear D. Germline V lookup: CDR1 SGHTA, CDR2 FQGTGA. Deletions cut 5 bases from V and 3 bases from J, with 17 bases between. The CDR3 loop spans 15 amino acids. Here the CDR3 DNA reads TGTGCCAGCAGCCTACAAGGACGGATTAACTACGAGCAGTACTTC. As protein: CASSLQGRINYEQYF.

This clonotype has just a few counts. The chain couples TRBV7-9 to TRBJ2-3; D may be TRBD1 (5 bases). Per germline, CDR1 SEHNR and CDR2 FQNEAQ (reference sequence). The CDR3 loop spans 15 amino acids. With 3 bases removed from V and 5 bases from J, the gap between germline ends came to 15 bases. The CDR3 DNA sequence: TGTGCCAGCAGCTTCCTGAAGGGGCTTGAAGATACGCAGTATTTT. This translates into CASSFLKGLEDTQYF.

In nucleotides, the CDR3 is TGTGCCAGCACCGGACTAGGACAGGCGAACACCGGGGAGCTGTTTTTT. Amino acid sequence: CASTGLGQANTGELFF. The chain employs TRBV7-3 and TRBJ2-2, with D perhaps assigned TRBD1 or TRBD2 (7 bases each). The CDR3 is made up of 16 amino acids. Germline lookup yields CDR1 SGHTA and CDR2 FQGTGA. The V end was cut by 7 bases, the J end by 0 bases, with 15 bases between.

V is TRBV3-1 and J is TRBJ2-7, with 8 bases aligning to TRBD2. The CDR3 consists of 16 residues. Per the germline V gene, CDR1 is LGHDT and CDR2 is YNNKEL (reference sequence). Trimming cost V 5 bases and J 2 bases; bases outside gene matches: 11. The CDR3 bases are TGTGCCAGCAGCATCCCTAGCGGGCCTGCAACCTACGAGCAGTACTTC. Amino acid sequence: CASSIPSGPATYEQYF.

This clonotype was counted only a few times. The chain employs TRBV5-5 and TRBJ2-3; 8 nucleotides agree with TRBD2. This CDR3 region has 16 residues. CDR1 SGHKS and CDR2 YYEKEE come from the germline V gene (reference sequence). With 1 base clipped from V and 0 bases from J, the junction kept 4 bases outside the gene matches. CDR3 bases: TGTGCCAGCAGCTTGAGACTAGCGCATAGCACAGATACGCAGTATTTT. This encodes CASSLRLAHSTDTQYF.

This clonotype was seen a handful of times. The V and J genes are TRBV18 and TRBJ2-5; D unresolved. Deletions cut 3 bases from V and 1 base from J, with 12 bases between. The germline CDR1 and CDR2 sequences are KGHSH and LQKENI. This CDR3 is built from 15 residues. The CDR3 DNA follows: TGTGCCAGCTCACCGTTGGAAACGGGCCAAGAGACCCAGTACTTC. Translation gives CASSPLETGQETQYF.

The CDR3 reads CASSVGTGGNTIYF. The CDR3 nucleotides are TGTGCCAGCAGCGTGGGGACAGGGGGAAACACCATATATTTT. J is TRBJ1-3 and V is TRBV9; the match to TRBD1 covers 9 bases. Germline V gene sequence: CDR1 SGDLS, CDR2 YYNGEE. CDR3 length: 14 amino acids. V was clipped by 2 bases and J by 4 bases; unmatched bases: 1.

V gene TRBV25-1 combines with J gene TRBJ1-2, with TRBD1 identical over 9 bases. V gave up 6 bases and J gave up 2 bases; unmatched junction bases: 7. Germline loops: CDR1 MGHDK, CDR2 SYGVNS. This CDR3 spans 15 amino acids. This CDR3 is CASRPPGTGNYGYTF. CDR3 DNA sequence: TGTGCCAGCAGGCCCCCCGGGACAGGGAACTATGGCTACACCTTC.

The V gene is TRBV4-1, the J gene TRBJ1-5, with D uncertain. Germline V gene lookup returns CDR1 MGHRA and CDR2 YSYEKL. This CDR3 contains 14 residues. V shed 4 bases and J shed 2 bases, with 9 bases lying between them. CDR3 residues: CASSREGGNQPQHF. The CDR3 DNA reads as TGCGCCAGCAGCCGAGAAGGAGGCAATCAGCCCCAGCATTTT.

This sequence joins TRBV29-1 and TRBJ2-7, with 8 bases lining up with TRBD1. Looked up from germline, CDR1 is SQVTM and CDR2 is ANQGSEA. The CDR3 extends over 13 amino acids. J gave up 3 bases and V 4 bases, and 5 bases lay outside the gene matches. As DNA, the CDR3 is TGCAGCGTTGGGACAGGGCGACTCTACGAGCAGTACTTC. Protein product: CSVGTGRLYEQYF.

This clonotype turned up a few times. The chain recombines TRBV12-5 with TRBJ2-3; D possibly uses TRBD1 or TRBD2 (5 bases each). The V end was cut by 0 bases, the J end by 0 bases, with 10 bases between. CDR3 length: 16 amino acids. CDR1 is LGHNT and CDR2 is FRNRAP in the germline V gene. CDR3 bases: TGTGCTAGTGGTTTGGTATGGGACCTCAGCACAGATACGCAGTATTTT. Amino acid sequence: CASGLVWDLSTDTQYF.

The rearrangement links TRBV10-3 to TRBJ1-6, with no clear D. The CDR3 length is 13 residues. Germline assignment: CDR1 ENHRY and CDR2 SYGVKD. V shed 4 bases and J shed 4 bases, with 5 bases lying between them. CDR3 amino acids: CAISVMYNSPLHF. The CDR3 DNA is TGTGCCATCAGTGTCATGTATAATTCACCCCTCCACTTT.

The V gene is TRBV4-1, the J gene TRBJ1-5; 7 bases are a match to TRBD1. The CDR3 extends over 15 amino acids. V lost 3 bases and J lost 2; bases outside the gene matches: 4. Germline V gene data show CDR1 as MGHRA and CDR2 as YSYEKL. The DNA of the CDR3 is TGCGCCAGCAGCCACCCCGGGACAGGCAATCAGCCCCAGCATTTT. This sequence encodes CASSHPGTGNQPQHF.